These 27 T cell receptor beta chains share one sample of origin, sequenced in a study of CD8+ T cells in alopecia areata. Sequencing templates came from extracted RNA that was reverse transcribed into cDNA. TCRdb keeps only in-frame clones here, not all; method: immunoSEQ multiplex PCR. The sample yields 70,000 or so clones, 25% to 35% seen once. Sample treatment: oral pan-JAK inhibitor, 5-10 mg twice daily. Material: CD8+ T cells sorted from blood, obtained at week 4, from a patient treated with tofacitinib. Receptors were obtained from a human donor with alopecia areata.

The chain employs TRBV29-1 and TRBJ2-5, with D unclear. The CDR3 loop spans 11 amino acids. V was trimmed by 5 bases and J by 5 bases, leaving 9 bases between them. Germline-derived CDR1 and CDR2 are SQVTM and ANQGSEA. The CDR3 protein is CSVSRWETQYF. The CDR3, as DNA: TGCAGCGTTTCCAGGTGGGAGACCCAGTACTTC.

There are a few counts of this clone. This CDR3 reads CSVVGDYGYTF. In nucleotides, the CDR3 is TGCAGCGTTGTAGGGGACTATGGCTACACCTTC. V and J are TRBV29-1 and TRBJ1-2, with a possible D match to TRBD1 (5 bases). Germline-derived CDR1 and CDR2 are SQVTM and ANQGSEA. The ends were cut back, 4 bases at V and 3 bases at J, with 6 bases in the middle. This CDR3 region has 11 residues. The whole variable domain, remainder taken from reference TRBV29-1 and TRBJ1-2, is SAVISQKPSRDICQRGTSLTIQCQVDSQVTMMFWYRQQPGQSLTLIATANQGSEATYESGFVIDKFPISRPNLTFSTLTVSNMSPEDSSIYLCSVVGDYGYTFGSGTRLTVV.

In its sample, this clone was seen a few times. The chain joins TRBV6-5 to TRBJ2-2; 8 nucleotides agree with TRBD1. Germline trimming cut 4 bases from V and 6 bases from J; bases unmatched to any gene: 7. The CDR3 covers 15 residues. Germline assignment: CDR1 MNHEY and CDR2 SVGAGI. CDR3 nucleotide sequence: TGTGCCAGCAGTTGGGAGGCACAGGGGGCCGGGGAGCTGTTTTTT. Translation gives CASSWEAQGAGELFF.

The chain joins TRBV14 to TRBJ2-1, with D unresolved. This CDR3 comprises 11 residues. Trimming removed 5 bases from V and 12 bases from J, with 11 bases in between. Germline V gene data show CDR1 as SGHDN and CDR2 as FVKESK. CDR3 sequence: CASSSSWGQFF. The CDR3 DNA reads TGTGCCAGCAGCTCCTCGTGGGGGCAGTTCTTC.

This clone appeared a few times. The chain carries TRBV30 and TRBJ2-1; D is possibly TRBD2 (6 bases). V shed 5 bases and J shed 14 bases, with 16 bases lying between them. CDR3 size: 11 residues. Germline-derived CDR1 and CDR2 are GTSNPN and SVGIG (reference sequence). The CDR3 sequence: CAWGKIGSKFF. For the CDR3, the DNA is TGTGCCTGGGGTAAGATCGGGAGTAAGTTCTTC. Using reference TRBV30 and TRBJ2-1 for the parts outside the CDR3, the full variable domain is SQTIHQWPATLVQPVGSPLSLECTVEGTSNPNLYWYRQAAGRGLQLLFYSVGIGQISSEVPQNLSASRPQDRQFILSSKKLLLSDSGFYLCAWGKIGSKFFGPGTRLTVL.

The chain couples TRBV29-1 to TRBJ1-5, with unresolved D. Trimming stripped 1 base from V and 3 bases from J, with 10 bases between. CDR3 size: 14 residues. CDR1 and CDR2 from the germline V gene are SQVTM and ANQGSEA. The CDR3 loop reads CSVEGEDANQPQHF. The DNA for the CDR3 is TGCAGCGTTGAAGGTGAGGACGCCAATCAGCCCCAGCATTTT.

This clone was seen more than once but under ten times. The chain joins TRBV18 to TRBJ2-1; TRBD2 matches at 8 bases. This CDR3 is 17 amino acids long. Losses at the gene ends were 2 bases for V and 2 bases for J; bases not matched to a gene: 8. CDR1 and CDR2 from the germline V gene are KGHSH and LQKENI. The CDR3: CASSPTSGYGTYNEQFF. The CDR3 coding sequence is TGTGCCAGCTCACCAACTAGCGGCTATGGCACCTACAATGAGCAGTTCTTC.

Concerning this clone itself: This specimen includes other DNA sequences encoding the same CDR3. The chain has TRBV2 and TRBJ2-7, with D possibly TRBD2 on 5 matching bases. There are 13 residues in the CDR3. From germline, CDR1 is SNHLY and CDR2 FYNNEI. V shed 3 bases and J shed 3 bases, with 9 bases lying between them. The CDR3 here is CASSEARDYEQYF. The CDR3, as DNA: TGTGCCAGCAGTGAGGCCCGGGACTACGAGCAGTACTTC.

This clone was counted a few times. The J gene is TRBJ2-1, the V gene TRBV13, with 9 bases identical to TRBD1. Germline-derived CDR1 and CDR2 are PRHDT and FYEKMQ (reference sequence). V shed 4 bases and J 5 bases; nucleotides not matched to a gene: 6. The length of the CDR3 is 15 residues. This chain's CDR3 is CASSSNRGLNNEQFF. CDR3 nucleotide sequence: TGTGCCAGCAGCTCCAACAGGGGGCTCAACAATGAGCAGTTCTTC.

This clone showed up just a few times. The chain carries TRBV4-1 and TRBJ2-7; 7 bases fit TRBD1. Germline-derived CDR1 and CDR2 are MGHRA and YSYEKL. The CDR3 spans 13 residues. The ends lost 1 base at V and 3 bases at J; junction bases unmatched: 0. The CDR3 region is CASSQGTGYEQYF. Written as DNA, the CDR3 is TGCGCCAGCAGCCAAGGGACAGGCTACGAGCAGTACTTC.

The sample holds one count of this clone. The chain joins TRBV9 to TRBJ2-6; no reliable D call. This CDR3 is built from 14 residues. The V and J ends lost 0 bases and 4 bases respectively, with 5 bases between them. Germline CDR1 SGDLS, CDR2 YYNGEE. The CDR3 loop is CASSVAGGANVLTF. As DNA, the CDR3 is TGTGCCAGCAGCGTAGCGGGCGGGGCCAACGTCCTGACTTTC. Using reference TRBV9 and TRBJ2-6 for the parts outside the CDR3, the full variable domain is DSGVTQTPKHLITATGQRVTLRCSPRSGDLSVYWYQQSLDQGLQFLIQYYNGEERAKGNILERFSAQQFPDLHSELNLSSLELGDSALYFCASSVAGGANVLTFGAGSRLTVL.

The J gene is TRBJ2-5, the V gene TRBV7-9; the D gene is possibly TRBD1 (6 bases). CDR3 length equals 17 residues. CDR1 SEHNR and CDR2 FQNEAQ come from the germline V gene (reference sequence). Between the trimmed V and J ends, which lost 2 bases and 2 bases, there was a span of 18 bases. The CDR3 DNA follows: TGTGCCAGCAGCTTATCTCGGACAGCATTTTATCAAGAGACCCAGTACTTC. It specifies CASSLSRTAFYQETQYF.

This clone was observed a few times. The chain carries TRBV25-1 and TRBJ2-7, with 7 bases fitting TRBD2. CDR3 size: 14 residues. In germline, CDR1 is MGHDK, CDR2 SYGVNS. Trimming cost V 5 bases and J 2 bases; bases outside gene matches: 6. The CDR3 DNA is TGTGCCAGCAGTTTTCTAGCGGAGACCTACGAGCAGTACTTC. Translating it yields CASSFLAETYEQYF.

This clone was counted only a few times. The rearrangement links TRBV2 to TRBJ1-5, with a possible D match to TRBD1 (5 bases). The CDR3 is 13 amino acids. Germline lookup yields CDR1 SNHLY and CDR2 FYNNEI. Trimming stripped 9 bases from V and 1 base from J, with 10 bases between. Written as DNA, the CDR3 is TGTGCCAGTCTCCGGGACAGCAATCAGCCCCAGCATTTT. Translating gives CASLRDSNQPQHF.

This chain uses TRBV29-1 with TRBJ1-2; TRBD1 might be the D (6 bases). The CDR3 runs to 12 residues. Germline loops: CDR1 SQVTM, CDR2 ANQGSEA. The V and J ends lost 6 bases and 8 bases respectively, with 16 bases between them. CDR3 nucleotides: TGCAGCGTCGCCGGGGGGGCGTCCGGCTACACCTTC. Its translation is CSVAGGASGYTF. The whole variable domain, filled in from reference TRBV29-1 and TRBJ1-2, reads SAVISQKPSRDICQRGTSLTIQCQVDSQVTMMFWYRQQPGQSLTLIATANQGSEATYESGFVIDKFPISRPNLTFSTLTVSNMSPEDSSIYLCSVAGGASGYTFGSGTRLTVV.

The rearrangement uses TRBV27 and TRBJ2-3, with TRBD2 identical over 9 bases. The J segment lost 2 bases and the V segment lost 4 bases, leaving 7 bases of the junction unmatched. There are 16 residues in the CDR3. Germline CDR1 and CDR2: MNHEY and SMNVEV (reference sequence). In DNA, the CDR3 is TGTGCCAGCAGTTCTCGACTAGCGGAAGCCACAGATACGCAGTATTTT. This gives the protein CASSSRLAEATDTQYF.

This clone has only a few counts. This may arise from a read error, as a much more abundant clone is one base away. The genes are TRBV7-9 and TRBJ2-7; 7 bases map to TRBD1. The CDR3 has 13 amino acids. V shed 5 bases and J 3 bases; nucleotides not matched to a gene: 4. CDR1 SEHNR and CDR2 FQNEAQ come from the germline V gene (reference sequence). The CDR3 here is CASSPGQIYEQYF. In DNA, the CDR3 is TGTGCCAGCAGCCCGGGACAGATCTACGAGCAGTACTTC. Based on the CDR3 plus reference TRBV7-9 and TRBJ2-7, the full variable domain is DTGVSQNPRHKITKRGQNVTFRCDPISEHNRLYWYRQTLGQGPEFLTYFQNEAQLEKSRLLSDRFSAERPKGSFSTLEIQRTEQGDSAMYLCASSPGQIYEQYFGPGTRLTVT.

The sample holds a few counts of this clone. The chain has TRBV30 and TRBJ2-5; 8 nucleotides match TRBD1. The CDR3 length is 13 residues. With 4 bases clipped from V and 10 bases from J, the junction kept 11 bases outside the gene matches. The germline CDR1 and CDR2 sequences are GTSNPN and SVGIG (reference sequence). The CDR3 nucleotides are TGTGCCTGGAACACCGGGACAGGAGATAGCCAGTACTTC. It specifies CAWNTGTGDSQYF.

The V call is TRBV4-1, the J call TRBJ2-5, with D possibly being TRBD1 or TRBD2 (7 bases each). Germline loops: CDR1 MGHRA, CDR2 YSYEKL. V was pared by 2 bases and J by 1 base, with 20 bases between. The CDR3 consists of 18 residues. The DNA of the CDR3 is TGCGCCAGCAGCCAACAGGGGGAGGGAGCGGGATTCCAAGAGACCCAGTACTTC. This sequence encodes CASSQQGEGAGFQETQYF.

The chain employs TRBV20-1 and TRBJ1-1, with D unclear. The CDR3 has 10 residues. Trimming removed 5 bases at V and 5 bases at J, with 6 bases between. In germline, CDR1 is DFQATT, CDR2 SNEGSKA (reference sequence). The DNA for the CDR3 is TGCAGTGCTCATGCGACTGAAGCTTTCTTT. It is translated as CSAHATEAFF.

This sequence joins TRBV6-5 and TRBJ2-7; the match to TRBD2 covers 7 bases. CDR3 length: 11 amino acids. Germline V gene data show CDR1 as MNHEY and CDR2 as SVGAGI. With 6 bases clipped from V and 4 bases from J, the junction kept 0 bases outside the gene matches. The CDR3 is CASRGGYEQYF. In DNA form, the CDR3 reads TGTGCCAGCAGGGGGGGGTACGAGCAGTACTTC.

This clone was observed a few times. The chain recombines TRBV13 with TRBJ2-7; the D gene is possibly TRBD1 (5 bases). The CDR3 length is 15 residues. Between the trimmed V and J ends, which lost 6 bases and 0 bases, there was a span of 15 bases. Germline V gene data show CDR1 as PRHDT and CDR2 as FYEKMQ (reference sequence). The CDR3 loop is CASSYQETASYEQYF. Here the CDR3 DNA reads TGTGCCAGCAGTTACCAAGAGACAGCCTCCTACGAGCAGTACTTC.

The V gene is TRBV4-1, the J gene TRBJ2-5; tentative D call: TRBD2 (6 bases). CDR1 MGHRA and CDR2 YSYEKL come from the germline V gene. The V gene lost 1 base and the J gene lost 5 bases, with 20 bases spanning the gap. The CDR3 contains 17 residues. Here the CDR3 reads CASSQAGGLSRGETQYF. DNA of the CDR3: TGCGCCAGCAGCCAAGCTGGGGGACTCTCCCGAGGGGAGACCCAGTACTTC.

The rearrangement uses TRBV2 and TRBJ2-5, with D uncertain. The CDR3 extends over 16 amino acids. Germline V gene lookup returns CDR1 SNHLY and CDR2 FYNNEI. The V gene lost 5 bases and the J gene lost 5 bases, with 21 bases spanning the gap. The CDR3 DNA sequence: TGTGCCAGCAGTCAAATGTCGGGCCCCACTGGGGAGACCCAGTACTTC. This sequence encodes CASSQMSGPTGETQYF.

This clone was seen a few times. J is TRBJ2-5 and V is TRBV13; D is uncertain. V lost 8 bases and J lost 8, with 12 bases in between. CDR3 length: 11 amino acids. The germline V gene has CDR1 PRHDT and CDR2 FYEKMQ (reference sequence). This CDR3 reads CASRTGRTQYF. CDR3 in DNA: TGTGCCAGCCGGACGGGCCGCACCCAGTACTTC.

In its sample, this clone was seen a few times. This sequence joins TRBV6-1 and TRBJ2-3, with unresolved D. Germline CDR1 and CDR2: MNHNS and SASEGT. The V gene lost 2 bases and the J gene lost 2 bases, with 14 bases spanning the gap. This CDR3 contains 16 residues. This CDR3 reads CASSEWMGKTTDTQYF. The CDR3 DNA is TGTGCCAGCAGTGAATGGATGGGCAAGACCACAGATACGCAGTATTTT.

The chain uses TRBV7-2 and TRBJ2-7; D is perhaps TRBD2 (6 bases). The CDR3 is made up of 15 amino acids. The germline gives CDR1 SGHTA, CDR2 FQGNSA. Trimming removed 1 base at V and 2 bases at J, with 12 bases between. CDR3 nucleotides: TGTGCCAGCAGCTTAGTCCCTAGCGCAACCTACGAGCAGTACTTC. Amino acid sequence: CASSLVPSATYEQYF.